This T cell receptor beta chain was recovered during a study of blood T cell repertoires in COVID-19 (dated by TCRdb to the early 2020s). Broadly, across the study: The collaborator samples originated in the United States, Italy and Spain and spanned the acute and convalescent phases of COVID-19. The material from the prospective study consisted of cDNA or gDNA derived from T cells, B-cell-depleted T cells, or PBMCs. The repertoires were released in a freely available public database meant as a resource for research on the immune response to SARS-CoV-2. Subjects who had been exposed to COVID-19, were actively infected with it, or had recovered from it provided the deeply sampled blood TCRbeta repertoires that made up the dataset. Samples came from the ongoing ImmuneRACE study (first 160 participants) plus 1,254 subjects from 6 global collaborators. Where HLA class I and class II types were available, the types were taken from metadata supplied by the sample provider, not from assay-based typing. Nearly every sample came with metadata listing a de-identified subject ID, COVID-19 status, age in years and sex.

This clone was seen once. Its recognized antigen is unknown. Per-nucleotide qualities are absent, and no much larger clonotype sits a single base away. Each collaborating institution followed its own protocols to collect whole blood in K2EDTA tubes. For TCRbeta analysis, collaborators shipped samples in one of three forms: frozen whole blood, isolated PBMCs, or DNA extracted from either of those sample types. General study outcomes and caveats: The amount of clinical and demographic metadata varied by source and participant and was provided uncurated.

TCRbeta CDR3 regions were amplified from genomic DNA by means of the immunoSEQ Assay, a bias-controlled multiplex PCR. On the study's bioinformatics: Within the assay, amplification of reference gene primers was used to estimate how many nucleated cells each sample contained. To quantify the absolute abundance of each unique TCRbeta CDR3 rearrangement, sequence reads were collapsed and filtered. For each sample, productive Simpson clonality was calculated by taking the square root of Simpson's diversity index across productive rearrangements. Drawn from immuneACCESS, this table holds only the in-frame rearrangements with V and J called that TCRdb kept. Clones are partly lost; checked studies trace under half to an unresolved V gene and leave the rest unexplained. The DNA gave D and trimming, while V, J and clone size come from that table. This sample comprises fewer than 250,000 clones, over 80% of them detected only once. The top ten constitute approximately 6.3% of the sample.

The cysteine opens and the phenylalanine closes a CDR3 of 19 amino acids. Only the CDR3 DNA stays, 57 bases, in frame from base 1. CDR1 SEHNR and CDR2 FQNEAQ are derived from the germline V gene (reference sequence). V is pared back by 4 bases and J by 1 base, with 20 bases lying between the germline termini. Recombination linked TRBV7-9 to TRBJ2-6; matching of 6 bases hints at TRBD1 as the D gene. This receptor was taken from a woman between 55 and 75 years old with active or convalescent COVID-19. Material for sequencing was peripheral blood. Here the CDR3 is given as CASSSNPGARGSGANVLTF. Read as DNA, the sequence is TGTGCCAGCAGCTCAAACCCAGGGGCGCGCGGATCTGGGGCCAACGTCCTGACTTTC.